This T cell receptor beta chain came from a study of blood T cell repertoires in COVID-19. Study-wide background: Samples representing acute and convalescent COVID-19 were sourced from the United States, Italy and Spain. In each case, the material was cDNA or gDNA derived from T cells, B-cell-depleted T cells, or PBMCs.

Deletions cut 3 bases from V and 7 bases from J, with 9 bases between. Germline V CDR1 and CDR2: SGHDN, FVKESK. The CDR3 runs 13 residues. Per the original data handling: Researchers report that nucleated cell counts were estimated from reference gene primer amplification. The data were produced by immunoSEQ multiplex PCR, yet TCRdb's version contains in-frame clones alone and is incomplete. V and J calls and clone size are given by that table; D and trimming were obtained from the DNA. The sample records under 250,000 clones, roughly 82% being singletons. The TCR originated in a woman over 75 with COVID-19, enrolled during active disease. Source material: peripheral blood. The rearrangement joins TRBV14 to TRBJ1-4, with D possibly matching TRBD1 (5 bases). The CDR3: CASSQGTGEKLFF. The DNA of the CDR3 is TGTGCCAGCAGCCAGGGTACAGGTGAAAAACTGTTTTTT. The full variable domain, with the rest looked up from reference TRBV14 and TRBJ1-4, is EAGVTQFPSHSVIEKGQTVTLRCDPISGHDNLYWYRRVMGKEIKFLLHFVKESKQDESGMPNNRFLAERTGGTYSTLKVQPAELEDSGVYFCASSQGTGEKLFFGSGTQLSVL.